The present entry profiles one T cell receptor (beta chain) with its context. In the authors' workflow: Amplifying reference gene primers gave estimates of nucleated cell counts. Here immunoSEQ multiplex PCR was the method, and the copy in TCRdb shows in-frame clones only, minus some. V and J calls and clone size follow that table, whereas D and trimming were derived from the DNA. The sample has about 77,000 clones, more than 75% seen once; the top ten hold approximately 15%. The CDR3 extends over 14 amino acids. V was pared by 1 base and J by 6 bases, with 10 bases between. CDR1 is LGHDT and CDR2 is YNNKEL in the germline V gene (reference sequence). This sample is drawn from a study of blood T cell repertoires in COVID-19. Overall study: The United States, Italy and Spain supplied acute and convalescent COVID-19 samples. T cells, B-cell-depleted T cells, or PBMCs supplied cDNA or gDNA.

This receptor was taken from a woman of 80 years or more with active or convalescent COVID-19. The chain combines TRBV3-1 (or the pseudogene TRBV3-2) with TRBJ2-1; perhaps TRBD1 as D (6 bases). Material: peripheral blood. CDR3 region: CASSQGQGSNEQFF. DNA of the CDR3: TGTGCCAGCAGCCAAGGGCAGGGGAGCAATGAGCAGTTCTTC.